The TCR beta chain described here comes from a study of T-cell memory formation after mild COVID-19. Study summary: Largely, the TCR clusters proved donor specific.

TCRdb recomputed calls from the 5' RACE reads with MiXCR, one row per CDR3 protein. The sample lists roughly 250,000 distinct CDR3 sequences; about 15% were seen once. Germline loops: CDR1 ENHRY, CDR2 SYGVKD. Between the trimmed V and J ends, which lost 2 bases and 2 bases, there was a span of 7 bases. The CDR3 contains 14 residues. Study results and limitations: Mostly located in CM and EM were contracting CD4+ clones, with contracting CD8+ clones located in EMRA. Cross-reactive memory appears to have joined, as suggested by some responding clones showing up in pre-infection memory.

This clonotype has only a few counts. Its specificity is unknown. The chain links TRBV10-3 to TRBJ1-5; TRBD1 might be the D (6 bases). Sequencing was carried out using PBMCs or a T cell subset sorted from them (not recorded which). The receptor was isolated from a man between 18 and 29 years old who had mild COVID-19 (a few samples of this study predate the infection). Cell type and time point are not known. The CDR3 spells CAISEQGRNQPQHF. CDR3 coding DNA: TGTGCCATCAGTGAGCAGGGGCGCAATCAGCCCCAGCATTTT.